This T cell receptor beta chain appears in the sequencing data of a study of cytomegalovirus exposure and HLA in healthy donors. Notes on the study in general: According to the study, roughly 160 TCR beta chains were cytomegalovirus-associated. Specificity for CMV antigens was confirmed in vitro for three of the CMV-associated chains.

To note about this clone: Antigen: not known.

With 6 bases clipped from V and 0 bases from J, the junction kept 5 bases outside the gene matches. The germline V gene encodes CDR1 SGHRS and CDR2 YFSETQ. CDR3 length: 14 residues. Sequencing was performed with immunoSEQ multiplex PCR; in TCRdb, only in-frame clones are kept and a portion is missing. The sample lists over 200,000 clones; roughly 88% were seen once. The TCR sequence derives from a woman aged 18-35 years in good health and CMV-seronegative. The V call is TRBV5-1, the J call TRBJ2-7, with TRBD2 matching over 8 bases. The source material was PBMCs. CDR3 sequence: CASTPGTSSYEQYF. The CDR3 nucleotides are TGCGCCAGCACCCCCGGGACTAGCTCCTACGAGCAGTACTTC.